Listed here is a single T cell receptor (beta chain). The antigen is undetermined. Repertoires were generated with immunoSEQ multiplex PCR, while TCRdb's copy carries only in-frame clones and drops some. The data show about 110,000 clones, with 87% seen just once and around 4.7% held by the top ten. The sample belongs to a study of T cell responses to AZD1222 COVID-19 vaccine. Overall study findings and caveats: It should be noted that donors were predominantly white British and more often female, and clonal diversity was possibly underestimated. When two AZD1222 doses had been given, Spike-specific TCR breadth and depth rose. At baseline, seropositivity was found in only six or seven AZD1222 recipients.

Researchers grouped second doses given at about 4 or about 12 weeks into one pool. Trimming cost V 5 bases and J 2 bases; bases outside gene matches: 6. Germline CDR1 and CDR2: SGHTA and FQGTGA. The CDR3 spans 16 residues. This rearrangement joins TRBV7-3 to TRBJ2-3, with 11 nucleotides matching TRBD2. This TCR derives from an adult who received the AZD1222 COVID-19 vaccine. The sample in question was peripheral blood, obtained 28 days after the second AZD1222 dose. This chain's CDR3 is CASSKGLAAVTDTQYF. CDR3 in DNA: TGTGCCAGCAGCAAGGGACTAGCGGCAGTCACAGATACGCAGTATTTT.